This T cell receptor (beta chain) came from a study of blood T cell repertoires in COVID-19. Some clones are missing from TCRdb's copy, which holds only in-frame ones; the method was immunoSEQ multiplex PCR. Of 90,000 to 130,000 clones detected, over 65% appear once; the ten largest clones hold 1.5% to 2%. Of note for this clone: One junction end disagrees with the germline gene, perhaps due to a read error.

There are 16 residues in the CDR3. The germline gives CDR1 SGHDT, CDR2 YYEEEE. The TCR was taken from a woman in her thirties or forties with acute or convalescent COVID-19. This chain joins TRBV5-6 and TRBJ2-2; 9 nucleotides line up with TRBD1. The sample was peripheral blood. The CDR3 nucleotides are TGTGCCAGCAGGGGCCCGGGACAGGGCAACACGGGGGAGCTGTTTTTT. Translating it yields CASRGPGQGNTGELFF.